This T cell receptor beta chain derives from a study of blood T cell repertoires in COVID-19 (dated by TCRdb to 2019 to 2021). About the study as a whole: Collaborator samples came from the United States, Italy and Spain and covered acute and convalescent phases of COVID-19. Nearly every sample came with metadata listing a de-identified subject ID, COVID-19 status, age in years and sex. Where available, HLA class I and class II types were obtained from metadata supplied by the sample provider rather than from assay-based typing. The prospective study material was composed of cDNA or gDNA derived from T cells, B-cell-depleted T cells, or PBMCs. The repertoires were released in a freely available public database meant as a resource for research on the immune response to SARS-CoV-2. The samples were drawn from the first 160 participants of the ongoing ImmuneRACE study and from 1,200 or so subjects provided by 6 global collaborators. The dataset comprised deeply sampled blood TCRbeta repertoires from subjects exposed to, actively infected with, or recovered from COVID-19. The paper as a whole reports these results and caveats: Clinical and demographic metadata were provided uncurated, with the amount varying by source and participant.

Collaborating institutions collected whole blood in K2EDTA tubes following their own protocols. Collaborator samples were shipped for TCRbeta analysis as frozen whole blood, isolated PBMCs, or DNA extracted from either sample type. TCRbeta CDR3 regions were amplified from genomic DNA by means of the immunoSEQ Assay, a bias-controlled multiplex PCR. The original methods were these. Within the assay, amplification of reference gene primers was used to estimate how many nucleated cells each sample contained. To quantify the absolute abundance of each unique TCRbeta CDR3 rearrangement, sequence reads were collapsed and filtered. For each sample, productive Simpson clonality was calculated as the square root of Simpson's diversity index across productive rearrangements. TCRdb's version of the immuneACCESS table is confined to in-frame rearrangements and falls short of the full clone set. An unresolved V gene accounts for under half of the shortfall where checked; the remainder is of unknown origin. Clone size and the V and J calls come from that table; the DNA yielded D and trimming. The sample yields 65,000 to 75,000 clones; around 87% were counted once. 29% of the sample rests with the top ten.

Reading the germline V gene gives CDR1 MNHEY and CDR2 SVGAGI. Germline trimming amounts to 0 bases on V and 5 bases on J, with 1 as the count of junction bases outside the gene matches. The CDR3 goes from the cysteine to the phenylalanine over 15 residues. The DNA shown is the 45-base CDR3, in frame from base 1. This clone was detected only once. Its antigen remains unidentified. The sample holds no much larger clone one base away, and base qualities are not on file. The receptor was isolated from an elderly woman with active or convalescent COVID-19. The sample taken for sequencing was peripheral blood. In this chain, TRBV6-5 is recombined with TRBJ1-6; 7 central bases correspond to TRBD1. CDR3 region: CASSYSGQDNSPLHF. The sequence in DNA is TGTGCCAGCAGTTACTCAGGACAGGATAATTCACCCCTCCACTTT.